The 25 T cell receptor beta chains listed next were all sequenced from one sample in a study of blood T cells in healthy people across ages. Sample-barcoded 5' priming and a J-beta primer mix drove a second PCR of about 6 to 12 cycles. In TCRdb, the 5' RACE reads were re-called with MiXCR into one record per CDR3 protein. The repertoire holds about 620,000 distinct CDR3 sequences, with around 52% as singletons. The sequencing input was blood. These receptors originate from a woman of 80 years or more in good health.

This clonotype has ten or more counts. This chain connects TRBV28 to TRBJ2-3; D possibly corresponds to TRBD1 (5 bases). CDR1 and CDR2 (germline): MDHEN, SYDVKM. The CDR3 is 13 residues long. V gave up 7 bases and J gave up 5 bases, with 13 bases separating them. CDR3 amino acids: CASNWQGIDTQYF. The CDR3 DNA sequence: TGTGCCAGCAACTGGCAGGGTATAGATACGCAGTATTTT.

The chain joins TRBV20-1 to TRBJ2-5; 15 nucleotides align to TRBD2. Germline CDR1 DFQATT, CDR2 SNEGSKA (reference sequence). The CDR3 totals 18 residues. Trimming at V came to 3 bases and at J to 4 bases, leaving 12 bases not matched to a gene. CDR3 sequence reads: CSARAPGLAGGSVETQYF. For the CDR3, the DNA is TGCAGTGCTAGGGCTCCTGGACTAGCGGGGGGGAGTGTAGAGACCCAGTACTTC.

The V gene is TRBV4-2, the J gene TRBJ1-5, with a possible D match to TRBD1 (5 bases). There are 13 residues in the CDR3. In germline, CDR1 is LGHNA, CDR2 YNFKEQ. V was pared by 5 bases and J by 7 bases, with 12 bases between. In DNA form, the CDR3 reads TGTGCCAGCAGCTTCGACAGAGGCCAGCCCCAGCATTTT. It encodes CASSFDRGQPQHF.

This clonotype was counted only a few times. The genes are TRBV24-1 and TRBJ2-2; maybe TRBD2 (6 bases). Trimming left V 3 bases short and J 0 bases short, with 13 bases between. This CDR3 region has 17 residues. Germline CDR1 is KGHDR and CDR2 is SFDVKD. As DNA, the CDR3 is TGTGCCACCAGTGATCCCGCCCGCGGGGCGAACACCGGGGAGCTGTTTTTT. This codes for CATSDPARGANTGELFF.

The chain is built from TRBV4-2 and TRBJ2-5; D call uncertain. The CDR3 runs to 14 residues. The germline CDR1 and CDR2 sequences are LGHNA and YNFKEQ. V lost 0 bases and J 2 bases, leaving 7 bases between the germline ends. This CDR3 is CASSQDGSQETQYF. CDR3 sequence (DNA): TGTGCCAGCAGCCAAGATGGGTCTCAAGAGACCCAGTACTTC.

The chain uses TRBV4-1 and TRBJ2-5; either TRBD1 or TRBD2 may supply D (7 bases each). This CDR3 has 14 amino acids. The V end lost 4 bases, the J end lost 4 bases, and 13 bases lay between the germline ends. From germline, CDR1 is MGHRA and CDR2 YSYEKL. CDR3 loop: CASSPTGEGETQYF. The CDR3 bases are TGCGCCAGCAGCCCTACAGGGGAGGGAGAGACCCAGTACTTC.

A single count supports this clonotype. V usage is TRBV7-8 and J usage is TRBJ2-2; 9 bases agree with TRBD1. V was pared by 1 base and J by 3 bases, with 9 bases of the junction left unmatched. CDR3 size: 18 residues. The V gene's germline CDR1 is SGHVS and CDR2 FQNEAQ. Here the CDR3 DNA reads TGTGCCAGCAGCTTAGTCACAGGGGGCTACCACTACACCGGGGAGCTGTTTTTT. It codes for CASSLVTGGYHYTGELFF.

This clonotype was recorded only once. The V and J genes are TRBV4-1 and TRBJ2-7; D may be TRBD1 (6 bases). Germline loops: CDR1 MGHRA, CDR2 YSYEKL. Between the trimmed V and J ends, which lost 4 bases and 7 bases, there was a span of 14 bases. CDR3 length: 13 residues. CDR3 loop: CASSLTQGSEQYF. CDR3 sequence (DNA): TGCGCCAGCAGCCTTACCCAGGGGAGTGAGCAGTACTTC.

As concerns this clonotype: The junction and the germline gene differ at one end; a read error may be behind it. The chain employs TRBV12-3 or TRBV12-4 and TRBJ1-1, with D tentatively TRBD1 (6 bases). This CDR3 spans 14 amino acids. CDR3 sequence: CASSWGHMNIEAFF. The CDR3 DNA reads as TGTGCCAGCAGCTGGGGGCACATGAACATTGAAGCTTTCTTT.

Comments on this clonotype: At one end, the junction sequence differs from germline, possibly due to a read error. CDR3 protein: CANSLSAGRRASGNTIYF. The CDR3 DNA reads TGTGCCAACAGTCTTTCAGCAGGGAGAAGAGCCTCTGGAAACACCATATATTTT. The chain couples TRBV28 to TRBJ1-3, with D possibly being TRBD1 (5 bases). Germline CDR1 and CDR2: MDHEN and SYDVKM. The CDR3 spans 18 residues. The whole variable domain, remainder taken from reference TRBV28 and TRBJ1-3, is DVKVTQSSRYLVKRTGEKVFLECVQDMDHENMFWYRQDPGLGLRLIYFSYDVKMKEKGDIPEGYSVSREKKERFSLILESASTNQTSMYLCANSLSAGRRASGNTIYFGEGSWLTVV.

The CDR3 sequence is CASSQTGKNEKLFF. Written as DNA, the CDR3 is TGTGCCAGCAGCCAGACAGGGAAAAATGAAAAACTGTTTTTT. V gene TRBV4-2 combines with J gene TRBJ1-4; 7 nucleotides align to TRBD1. The CDR3 spans 14 residues. The trim removed 3 bases at V and 5 bases at J, leaving 3 bases unmatched. Germline CDR1 and CDR2: LGHNA and YNFKEQ.

Comment on this clonotype: Being one base from a much bigger clone, this may be a read error. CDR3 sequence reads: CSAPVGSRQKTQYF. The CDR3 DNA is TGCAGTGCTCCCGTCGGGTCGAGGCAAAAGACCCAGTACTTC. The genes are TRBV20-1 and TRBJ2-7; D unclear. The J call may be incorrect, as the DNA end agrees better with TRBJ2-5. The CDR3 covers 14 residues. Per germline, CDR1 DFQATT and CDR2 SNEGSKA (reference sequence).

This chain connects TRBV6-5 to TRBJ1-2; D ambiguous. CDR3 length: 16 residues. CDR1 and CDR2 (germline): MNHEY, SVGAGI. Trimming left V 2 bases short and J 4 bases short, with 17 bases between. The CDR3 DNA reads as TGTGCCAGCAGTTACGGACCGCTTTTATCAAGCTATGGCTACACCTTC. Protein product: CASSYGPLLSSYGYTF.

This chain links TRBV20-1 with TRBJ2-7; D gene unclear. The germline V and J ends were trimmed by 5 bases and 7 bases, with 12 bases remaining between them. Germline V gene lookup returns CDR1 DFQATT and CDR2 SNEGSKA (reference sequence). This CDR3 contains 11 residues. Here the CDR3 reads CSAVATNEQYF. The CDR3 nucleotides read TGCAGTGCTGTGGCTACAAATGAGCAGTACTTC.

DNA for the CDR3: TGTGCCAGCAGTAACCCCAGGGGGTCCCTGGATGATACGCAGTATTTT. This gives the protein CASSNPRGSLDDTQYF. The chain employs TRBV9 and TRBJ2-3; 7 bases match TRBD1. Germline V CDR1 and CDR2: SGDLS, YYNGEE. This CDR3 comprises 16 residues. V trimming: 5 bases; J trimming: 6 bases; junction bases outside the gene matches: 15.

In the case of this clonotype: A much more abundant neighbour one base away suggests this may be a read error. The chain links TRBV20-1 to TRBJ1-2; TRBD1 matches at 8 bases. Germline V gene sequence: CDR1 DFQATT, CDR2 SNEGSKA (reference sequence). The CDR3 consists of 15 residues. The CDR3 sequence is CNARPPGQVIYGYTF. The CDR3 region has the DNA TGCAATGCTAGGCCCCCGGGACAGGTGATCTATGGCTACACCTTC.

This chain joins TRBV4-2 and TRBJ2-2; unclear D gene. The CDR3 sequence is 15 residues long. V was pared by 0 bases and J by 4 bases, with 9 bases between. Looked up from germline, CDR1 is LGHNA and CDR2 is YNFKEQ. The CDR3 here is CASSQEIRITGELFF. The CDR3 DNA sequence: TGTGCCAGCAGCCAAGAGATACGGATCACCGGGGAGCTGTTTTTT.

The count of this clonotype is one. An end of the junction differs from the germline gene, which may be a read error. The chain employs TRBV30 and TRBJ2-1; D possibly corresponds to TRBD1 (6 bases). The CDR3 runs 15 residues. Germline lookup yields CDR1 GTSNPN and CDR2 SVGIG (reference sequence). The CDR3 sequence is CAWSPGVLRDKEQFF. CDR3 nucleotides: TGTGCCTGGAGTCCAGGTGTGCTTCGGGACAAGGAGCAGTTCTTC.

V is TRBV15 and J is TRBJ1-4, with no clear D. The CDR3 has 15 residues. The ends were cut back, 1 base at V and 0 bases at J, with 6 bases in the middle. CDR1 is LNHNV and CDR2 is YYDKDF in the germline V gene (reference sequence). The CDR3 is CATSRVGSTNEKLFF. In DNA form, the CDR3 reads TGTGCCACCAGCAGAGTGGGATCAACTAATGAAAAACTGTTTTTT.

The chain employs TRBV21-1 and TRBJ2-1; the table's D gene call, TRBD1, was not cross checked with the DNA. TRBV21-1 is a pseudogene segment. This CDR3 is built from 15 residues. The chain's CDR3 is CASSKRGATYNEQFF. The DNA for the CDR3 is TGTGCCAGCAGCAAGAGGGGGGCAACCTACAATGAGCAGTTCTTC.

The chain has TRBV2 and TRBJ1-1; TRBD1 aligns across 10 bases. J was trimmed by 1 base and V by 3 bases; bases with no gene match: 2. Germline values: CDR1 SNHLY, CDR2 FYNNEI. The CDR3 is made up of 15 amino acids. Here the CDR3 DNA reads TGTGCCAGCAGTGAGGGGGACAGGGGGAACACTGAAGCTTTCTTT. Translation gives CASSEGDRGNTEAFF. The full variable domain, in which reference TRBV2 and TRBJ1-1 provide the parts outside the CDR3, is EPEVTQTPSHQVTQMGQEVILRCVPISNHLYFYWYRQILGQKVEFLVSFYNNEISEKSEIFDDQFSVERPDGSNFTLKIRSTKLEDSAMYFCASSEGDRGNTEAFFGQGTRLTVV.

This clonotype showed up just a few times. The chain combines TRBV20-1 with TRBJ1-2; the D is unclear. Trimming left V 0 bases short and J 8 bases short, with 7 bases between. CDR1 and CDR2 from the germline V gene are DFQATT and SNEGSKA (reference sequence). The CDR3 totals 11 residues. The CDR3 DNA sequence: TGCAGTGCTAGAGAGACTACGGGCTACACCTTC. This gives the protein CSARETTGYTF.

V usage is TRBV12-3 or TRBV12-4 and J usage is TRBJ2-5; 10 bases agree with TRBD1. The end of the DNA is better explained by TRBJ2-7, so the J call may be wrong. The CDR3 totals 14 residues. In nucleotides, the CDR3 is TGTGCCAGCACCCGGACAGGGGGTCCCTACGAGCAGTACTTC. Translating gives CASTRTGGPYEQYF.

In this sample, this clonotype turned up many times. The chain is built from TRBV20-1 and TRBJ1-2, with D maybe TRBD1 (6 bases). CDR1 is DFQATT, CDR2 SNEGSKA, per germline (reference sequence). Trimming cost V 4 bases and J 4 bases, with 16 bases left between them. The CDR3 covers 14 residues. The CDR3 spells CSATVDSNPYGYTF. In DNA, the CDR3 is TGCAGTGCTACAGTGGACAGCAACCCCTATGGCTACACCTTC.

The table lists this clonotype with a few counts. J is TRBJ2-7 and V is TRBV6-2 or TRBV6-3, with unresolved D. Trimming shortened V by 6 bases and J by 2 bases, and 14 bases separated the two germline ends. The CDR3 consists of 14 residues. From germline, CDR1 is MNHEY and CDR2 SVGEGT. The CDR3 DNA follows: TGTGCCAGCAGAGAAGACCCGGGCACCTACGAGCAGTACTTC. Protein product: CASREDPGTYEQYF.